This T cell receptor beta chain came from a study of T and B cells in COVID-19 patients. Each TRB amplification used roughly 240-550 ng of genomic DNA from blood. BIOMED2 TRB-A/B primer pools were used in multiplex TRB PCR. One entry per CDR3 protein results from TCRdb running MiXCR on the multiplex PCR reads. The sample consists of thousands of distinct CDR3 sequences, 28% of them appearing once. Trimming took off 0 bases at V and 3 bases at J, with 11 bases between the two ends. Germline loops: CDR1 MNHEY, CDR2 SVGEGT. The CDR3 runs to 15 residues. This clonotype has a handful of counts. V and J are TRBV6-2 or TRBV6-3 and TRBJ2-5; TRBD1 is a possible D gene (6 bases). Input material: blood. The receptor was isolated from a human donor who had recovered from COVID-19. The CDR3 DNA is TGTGCCAGCAGTTACTCGAGGCAGGGGAAAGAGACCCAGTACTTC. It codes for CASSYSRQGKETQYF.